Included here is one T cell receptor beta chain sequence, with context. Its target is unknown. This sample is drawn from a study of T cell responses to AZD1222 COVID-19 vaccine. General study points: Clonal diversity was possibly underestimated; the donors were predominantly white British and more often female. Unmutated variant regions reportedly attract nearly half of all spike-specific TCRs.

Produced via immunoSEQ multiplex PCR; TCRdb's table is partial and in-frame only. Altogether about 180,000 clones are present, around 90% being singletons, with the ten largest covering around 2%. Germline CDR1 KGHSH, CDR2 LQKENI. The CDR3 consists of 14 residues. V was cut by 1 base and J by 4 bases, with 10 bases left in between. This clonotype was sampled from an adult who received the AZD1222 COVID-19 vaccine. The source was peripheral blood, collected 28 days after the second AZD1222 dose. The rearrangement uses TRBV18 and TRBJ1-1; D remains ambiguous. The CDR3 region is CASSPRSDVTEAFF. CDR3 coding DNA: TGTGCCAGCTCACCACGATCAGACGTCACTGAAGCTTTCTTT.